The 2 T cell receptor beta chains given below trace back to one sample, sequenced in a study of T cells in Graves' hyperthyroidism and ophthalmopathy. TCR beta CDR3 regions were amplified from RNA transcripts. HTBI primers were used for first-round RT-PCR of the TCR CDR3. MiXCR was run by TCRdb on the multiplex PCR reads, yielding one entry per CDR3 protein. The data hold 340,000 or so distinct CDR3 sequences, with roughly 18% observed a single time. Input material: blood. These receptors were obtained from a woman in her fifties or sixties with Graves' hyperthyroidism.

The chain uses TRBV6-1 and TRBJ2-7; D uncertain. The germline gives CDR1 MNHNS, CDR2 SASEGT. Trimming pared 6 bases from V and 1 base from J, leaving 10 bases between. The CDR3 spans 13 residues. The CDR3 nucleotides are TGTGCCAGCAGCGATTTTGATTCCTACGAGCAGTACTTC. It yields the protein CASSDFDSYEQYF.

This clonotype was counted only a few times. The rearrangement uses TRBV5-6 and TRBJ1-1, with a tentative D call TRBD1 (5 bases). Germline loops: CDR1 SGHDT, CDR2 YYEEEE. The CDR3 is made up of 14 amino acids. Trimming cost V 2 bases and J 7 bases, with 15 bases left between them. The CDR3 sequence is CASSFGFGANEAFF. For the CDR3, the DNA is TGTGCCAGCAGCTTCGGGTTCGGGGCGAATGAAGCTTTCTTT. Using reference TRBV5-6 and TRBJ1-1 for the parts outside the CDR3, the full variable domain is DAGVTQSPTHLIKTRGQQVTLRCSPKSGHDTVSWYQQALGQGPQFIFQYYEEEERQRGNFPDRFSGHQFPNYSSELNVNALLLGDSALYLCASSFGFGANEAFFGQGTRLTVV.